The rows below give T cell receptor beta chains drawn from one sample of a study of cytomegalovirus exposure and HLA in healthy donors. Sequenced by immunoSEQ multiplex PCR; TCRdb stores in-frame clones only, minus some. This sample has 130,000 to 150,000 clones, with about 74% found just once. The specimen sequenced was PBMCs. Receptors were obtained from a woman between 45 and 65 years old in good health and CMV-seronegative. The CDR3 runs from the conserved cysteine through the conserved F or W. The D gene is left open where the match is weak. Size is stated for part of the rows, as once, few or many counts, or as a class when the clone is expanded.

d_call	v_call	clone_size	j_call	cdr3_aa	cdr3_nt
TRBD1	TRBV2	-	TRBJ1-2	CASSEGTDYGYTF	TGTGCCAGCAGTGAGGGGACAGACTATGGCTACACCTTC
-	TRBV25-1	-	TRBJ2-7	CASSDDRSSYEQYF	TGTGCCAGCAGTGATGACAGGAGCTCCTACGAGCAGTACTTC
-	TRBV4-3	few	TRBJ2-6	CASSQDGRSGSGANVLTF	TGCGCCAGCAGCCAAGATGGTCGCTCAGGCTCTGGGGCCAACGTCCTGACTTTC
-	TRBV5-1	-	TRBJ1-1	CASSLIRRDTEAFF	TGCGCCAGCAGCTTAATCCGGCGGGACACTGAAGCTTTCTTT
TRBD1	TRBV29-1	-	TRBJ2-1	CSFIGTGGPYNEQFF	TGCAGCTTTATAGGGACAGGGGGACCCTACAATGAGCAGTTCTTC
-	TRBV6-1	-	TRBJ1-1	CASSVEGNTEAFF	TGTGCCAGCAGTGTGGAGGGGAACACTGAAGCTTTCTTT
-	TRBV7-8	-	TRBJ1-4	CASSPKRTVNEELFF	TGTGCCAGCAGCCCGAAGAGGACAGTTAATGAAGAACTGTTTTTT
TRBD1	TRBV7-8	-	TRBJ1-5	CASSYRQGFGNQPQHF	TGTGCCAGCAGTTACAGACAGGGCTTTGGCAATCAGCCCCAGCATTTT
-	TRBV7-2	-	TRBJ1-4	CASSRGTTNEKLFF	TGTGCCAGCAGCAGGGGGACCACTAATGAAAAACTGTTTTTT
-	TRBV19	-	TRBJ1-6	CASSMTDGYNSPLHF	TGTGCCAGTAGTATGACAGACGGGTACAATTCACCCCTCCACTTT
TRBD1	TRBV7-7	once	TRBJ2-3	CASSQGALTDTQYF	TGTGCTAGCAGCCAGGGGGCGTTGACAGATACGCAGTATTTT
-	TRBV7-8	-	TRBJ2-7	CASSLAGAVGEQYF	TGTGCCAGCAGCTTAGCGGGGGCCGTGGGGGAGCAGTACTTC
-	TRBV6-6	-	TRBJ1-2	CASSSTEAGYTF	TGTGCCAGCAGTTCGACAGAAGCTGGCTACACCTTC
-	TRBV9	-	TRBJ2-5	CASSSHQLETQYF	TGTGCCAGCAGCTCGCATCAGTTAGAGACCCAGTACTTC
TRBD1	TRBV5-4	few	TRBJ2-7	CASSPRDRGPYSYEQYF	TGTGCCAGCAGCCCCCGGGACAGGGGGCCCTACTCCTACGAGCAGTACTTC
TRBD2	TRBV9	-	TRBJ2-3	CASSVGPAGFTDTQYF	TGTGCCAGCAGCGTAGGTCCAGCGGGGTTCACAGATACGCAGTATTTT
-	TRBV27	-	TRBJ1-5	CASSFGGGQPQHF	TGTGCCAGCAGTTTTGGGGGCGGTCAGCCCCAGCATTTT
-	TRBV10-3	-	TRBJ2-3	CAISESPVTDTQYF	TGTGCCATCAGTGAATCGCCGGTTACAGATACGCAGTATTTT
TRBD1	TRBV6-5	-	TRBJ1-2	CASSRQGLANYGYTF	TGTGCCAGCAGTCGACAGGGCCTGGCTAACTATGGCTACACCTTC
TRBD1	TRBV27	few	TRBJ2-7	CASSLRDSYPLSSYEQYF	TGTGCCAGCAGTTTACGGGACAGCTACCCCTTAAGCTCCTACGAGCAGTACTTC
-	TRBV6-5	few	TRBJ1-4	CATYTGIGEKLFF	TGTGCCACCTATACAGGAATCGGGGAAAAACTGTTTTTT
-	TRBV10-3	few	TRBJ2-4	CAISEQENIQYF	TGTGCCATCAGTGAACAGGAAAACATTCAGTACTTC
-	TRBV10-3	-	TRBJ2-7	CAISEGLGGYEQYF	TGTGCCATCAGTGAGGGGCTGGGAGGCTACGAGCAGTACTTC
TRBD1	TRBV18	once	TRBJ2-3	CASSPGQRSTDTQYF	TGTGCCAGCTCACCGGGACAGAGAAGCACAGATACGCAGTATTTT
-	TRBV30	-	TRBJ1-2	CAWSLSTANSGYTF	TGTGCCTGGAGTCTTTCGACAGCGAATAGTGGCTACACCTTC
-	TRBV7-2	-	TRBJ1-4	CASSPAGETNEKLFF	TGTGCCAGCAGCCCCGCGGGGGAAACTAATGAAAAACTGTTTTTT
-	TRBV11-2	-	TRBJ2-2	CASSLVWGGHTGELFF	TGTGCCAGCAGCTTAGTCTGGGGGGGGCACACCGGGGAGCTGTTTTTT
-	TRBV5-1	-	TRBJ1-1	CASSLVSLNTEAFF	TGCGCCAGCAGCTTGGTTTCCTTGAACACTGAAGCTTTCTTT
-	TRBV7-9	-	TRBJ1-5	CASSLTGGGQPQHF	TGTGCCAGCAGCTTGACGGGGGGTGGGCAGCCCCAGCATTTT
TRBD1	TRBV6-5	-	TRBJ1-4	CASSSTGEKLFF	TGTGCCAGCAGTTCGACAGGGGAAAAACTGTTTTTT
TRBD2	TRBV6-5	-	TRBJ2-1	CASSQGLDYNEQFF	TGTGCCAGCAGTCAGGGACTAGATTACAATGAGCAGTTCTTC
-	TRBV6-1	-	TRBJ2-5	CASSDRDTPTRETQYF	TGTGCCAGCAGTGACCGGGACACTCCGACGCGGGAGACCCAGTACTTC
-	TRBV5-4	-	TRBJ2-3	CASSLGKLGLTDTQYF	TGTGCCAGCAGCTTAGGCAAGCTGGGACTCACAGATACGCAGTATTTT
TRBD1	TRBV7-6	-	TRBJ2-2	CASSRQGAIGELFF	TGTGCCAGCAGCCGACAGGGGGCTATCGGGGAGCTGTTTTTT
TRBD2	TRBV2	-	TRBJ2-3	CASSLGLAGPTDTQYF	TGTGCCAGCAGCTTGGGTCTAGCGGGGCCCACAGATACGCAGTATTTT
TRBD2	TRBV7-3	-	TRBJ2-1	CASSLAGTSSPEQFF	TGTGCCAGCAGCTTAGCCGGGACTAGCAGTCCTGAGCAGTTCTTC
TRBD1	TRBV7-2	-	TRBJ2-3	CASSLAGTGRADTQYF	TGTGCCAGCAGCTTGGCCGGGACAGGGAGGGCAGATACGCAGTATTTT
-	TRBV30	-	TRBJ1-2	CAWSVLGGRRGYTF	TGTGCCTGGAGTGTACTCGGAGGGCGGCGGGGCTACACCTTC
TRBD1	TRBV28	few	TRBJ2-7	CASSPWDRAYEQYF	TGTGCCAGCAGTCCATGGGACAGGGCGTACGAGCAGTACTTC
-	TRBV27	-	TRBJ1-2	CASSYLGDISNYGYTF	TGTGCCAGCAGCTATCTGGGGGACATCTCTAACTATGGCTACACCTTC
-	TRBV5-1	-	TRBJ2-3	CASSLASWAGTANTQYF	TGCGCCAGCAGCTTAGCGTCCTGGGCAGGGACTGCGAATACGCAGTATTTT
-	TRBV10-3	-	TRBJ1-1	CAIKAGGRNTEAFF	TGTGCCATCAAAGCGGGAGGCCGAAACACTGAAGCTTTCTTT
TRBD2	TRBV5-1	-	TRBJ2-3	CASSLAGLAGLDTQYF	TGCGCCAGCAGCTTGGCCGGGCTAGCGGGTCTGGATACGCAGTATTTT
TRBD2	TRBV4-2	-	TRBJ2-5	CASSLTSGRQETQYF	TGTGCCAGCAGCCTTACTAGCGGGCGACAAGAGACCCAGTACTTC
-	TRBV10-3	-	TRBJ1-2	CAISDRAGYTNYGYTF	TGTGCCATCAGTGATCGGGCAGGGTATACTAACTATGGCTACACCTTC
TRBD2	TRBV5-6	-	TRBJ2-1	CASRRGKGWNEQFF	TGTGCCAGCAGGCGGGGGAAGGGTTGGAATGAGCAGTTCTTC
-	TRBV7-9	once	TRBJ2-1	CASSPGEGYNEQFF	TGTGCCAGCAGCCCGGGTGAAGGTTACAATGAGCAGTTCTTC
-	TRBV10-3	-	TRBJ2-2	CAISGRQGNTGELFF	TGTGCCATCAGTGGACGGCAGGGAAACACCGGGGAGCTGTTTTTT
TRBD1	TRBV2	-	TRBJ1-4	CASSRDRVYSTNEKLFF	TGTGCCAGCAGTAGAGACAGGGTCTATTCCACTAATGAAAAACTGTTTTTT
TRBD2	TRBV4-1	-	TRBJ2-1	CASSSGTNHNEQFF	TGCGCCAGCAGCTCCGGGACTAATCACAATGAGCAGTTCTTC
TRBD1	TRBV19	-	TRBJ1-5	CASSNLGTGNQPQHF	TGTGCCAGTAGCAACCTCGGGACAGGAAATCAGCCCCAGCATTTT